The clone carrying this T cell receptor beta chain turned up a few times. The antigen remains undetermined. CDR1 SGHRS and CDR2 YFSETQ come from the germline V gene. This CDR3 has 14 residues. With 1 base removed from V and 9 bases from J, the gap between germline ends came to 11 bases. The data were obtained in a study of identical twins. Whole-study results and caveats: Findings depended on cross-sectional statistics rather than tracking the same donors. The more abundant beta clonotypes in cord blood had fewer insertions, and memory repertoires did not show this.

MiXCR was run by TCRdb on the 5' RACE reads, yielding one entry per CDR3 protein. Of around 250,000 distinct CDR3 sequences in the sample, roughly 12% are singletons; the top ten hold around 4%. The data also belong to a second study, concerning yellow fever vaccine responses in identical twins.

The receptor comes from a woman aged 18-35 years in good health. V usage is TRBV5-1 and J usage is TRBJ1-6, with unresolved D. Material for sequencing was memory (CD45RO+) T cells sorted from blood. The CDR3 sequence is CASSLYGVGSPLHF. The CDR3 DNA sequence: TGCGCCAGCAGCTTGTATGGGGTAGGTTCACCCCTCCACTTT. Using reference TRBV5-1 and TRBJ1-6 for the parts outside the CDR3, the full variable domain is KAGVTQTPRYLIKTRGQQVTLSCSPISGHRSVSWYQQTPGQGLQFLFEYFSETQRNKGNFPGRFSGRQFSNSRSEMNVSTLELGDSALYLCASSLYGVGSPLHFGNGTRLTVT.